The 10 T cell receptor beta chains reported below all come from one sample, sequenced in a study of cytomegalovirus exposure and HLA in healthy donors. Amplification used 60 Vbeta primers and 13 Jbeta primers. Data came from immunoSEQ multiplex PCR; TCRdb stores just in-frame clones and leaves some out. This sample contains approximately 120,000 clones. Sequenced sample: PBMCs. Receptor source: a man aged 40-55 years in good health and CMV-seronegative.

V and J are TRBV30 and TRBJ1-5; D ambiguous. The germline V and J ends were trimmed by 2 bases and 5 bases, with 16 bases remaining between them. This CDR3 spans 15 amino acids. The germline gives CDR1 GTSNPN, CDR2 SVGIG (reference sequence). The CDR3 here is CAWSNKQLLYQPQHF. The DNA of the CDR3 is TGTGCCTGGAGTAATAAACAGCTCCTTTATCAGCCCCAGCATTTT.

The chain carries TRBV7-9 and TRBJ2-7; TRBD2 is a possible D gene (6 bases). The CDR3 is 14 amino acids. Germline values: CDR1 SEHNR, CDR2 FQNEAQ (reference sequence). Trimming took off 3 bases at V and 0 bases at J, with 9 bases between the two ends. The CDR3 is CASSFRGDSYEQYF. The CDR3 DNA is TGTGCCAGCAGCTTCCGCGGGGACTCCTACGAGCAGTACTTC.

J is TRBJ2-2 and V is TRBV5-4; 10 nucleotides match TRBD2. The junction had 10 bases not matched to a gene; V was cut back by 3 bases and J by 8 bases. There are 16 residues in the CDR3. CDR1 SGHNT and CDR2 YYREEE come from the germline V gene (reference sequence). Here the CDR3 DNA reads TGTGCCAGCAGCTCCTGGACTAGCGGAAGAGGGGGGGAGCTGTTTTTT. Translation: CASSSWTSGRGGELFF. Complete variable domain (other parts from reference TRBV5-4 and TRBJ2-2): ETGVTQSPTHLIKTRGQQVTLRCSSQSGHNTVSWYQQALGQGPQFIFQYYREEENGRGNFPPRFSGLQFPNYSSELNVNALELDDSALYLCASSSWTSGRGGELFFGEGSRLTVL.

The genes are TRBV7-3 and TRBJ2-4; D unresolved. Germline V gives CDR1 SGHTA, CDR2 FQGTGA. The CDR3 has 10 amino acids. Trimming stripped 2 bases from V and 15 bases from J, with 8 bases between. The CDR3 loop is CASSLRPRYF. The CDR3 DNA sequence: TGTGCCAGCAGCTTACGCCCGCGGTACTTC.

This chain joins TRBV7-2 and TRBJ1-2; possible D gene TRBD1, 5 bases. The CDR3 contains 15 residues. Trimming stripped 5 bases from V and 2 bases from J, with 15 bases between. CDR1 is SGHTA and CDR2 is FQGNSA in the germline V gene. This CDR3 reads CASSPSPGLNYGYTF. As DNA, the CDR3 is TGTGCCAGCAGCCCATCCCCGGGACTGAACTATGGCTACACCTTC.

This chain links TRBV30 with TRBJ2-4, with 9 bases identical to TRBD1. CDR3 length: 15 amino acids. From germline, CDR1 is GTSNPN and CDR2 SVGIG (reference sequence). J lost 6 bases, V lost 5 bases, and 11 bases had no gene match. The CDR3 DNA is TGTGCCTGGGCCAAGGACAGGGGAGTAGCAAACATTCAGTACTTC. Encoded protein: CAWAKDRGVANIQYF.

The genes are TRBV9 and TRBJ2-3; TRBD2 aligns across 7 bases. This CDR3 spans 16 amino acids. With V trimmed by 3 bases and J by 9 bases, 16 bases remained unmatched. Germline lookup yields CDR1 SGDLS and CDR2 YYNGEE. The CDR3 DNA reads TGTGCCAGCAGCGCGGAAGCCGGGACTACGGGTCGAACGCAGTATTTT. This sequence encodes CASSAEAGTTGRTQYF.

The genes are TRBV10-3 and TRBJ2-3, with 8 bases that match TRBD2. This CDR3 has 14 amino acids. Germline V gene data show CDR1 as ENHRY and CDR2 as SYGVKD. Losses at the gene ends were 6 bases for V and 2 bases for J; bases not matched to a gene: 4. CDR3 sequence: CAIRGLVPTDTQYF. CDR3 bases: TGTGCCATCAGGGGACTAGTGCCCACAGATACGCAGTATTTT.

V is TRBV6-1 and J is TRBJ1-2; D uncertain. V lost 3 bases, J lost 4 bases, and 12 bases lay in between. This CDR3 contains 14 residues. Germline CDR1 and CDR2: MNHNS and SASEGT. In DNA, the CDR3 is TGTGCCAGCAGTGAGCGATTTGGGAGCTATGGCTACACCTTC. Amino acids: CASSERFGSYGYTF.

The chain couples TRBV6-5 to TRBJ2-6; 8 bases fit TRBD1. The CDR3 extends over 15 amino acids. Germline V gene lookup returns CDR1 MNHEY and CDR2 SVGAGI. The J segment lost 3 bases and the V segment lost 4 bases, leaving 2 bases of the junction unmatched. CDR3 amino acids: CASSSGGGGANVLTF. CDR3 nucleotide sequence: TGTGCCAGCAGTTCAGGGGGCGGTGGGGCCAACGTCCTGACTTTC.